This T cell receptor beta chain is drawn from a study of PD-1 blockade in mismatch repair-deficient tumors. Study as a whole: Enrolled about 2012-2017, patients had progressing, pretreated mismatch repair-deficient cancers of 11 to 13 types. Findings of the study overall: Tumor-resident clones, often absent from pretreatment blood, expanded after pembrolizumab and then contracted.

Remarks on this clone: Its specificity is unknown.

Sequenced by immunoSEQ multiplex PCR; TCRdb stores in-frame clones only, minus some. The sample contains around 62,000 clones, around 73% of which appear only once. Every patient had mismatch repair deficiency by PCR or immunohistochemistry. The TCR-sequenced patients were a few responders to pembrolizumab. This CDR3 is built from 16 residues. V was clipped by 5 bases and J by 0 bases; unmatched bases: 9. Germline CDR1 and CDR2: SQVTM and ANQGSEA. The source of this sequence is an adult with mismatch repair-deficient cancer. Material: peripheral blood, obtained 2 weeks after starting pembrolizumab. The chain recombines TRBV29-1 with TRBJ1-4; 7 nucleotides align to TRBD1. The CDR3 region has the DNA TGCAGCGTTCTCCTCGACAGGGATGCAACTAATGAAAAACTGTTTTTT. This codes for CSVLLDRDATNEKLFF.